The T cell receptor beta chain described here comes from a study of blood T cell repertoires in COVID-19. About the study: Donors in the United States, Italy and Spain gave samples during acute or convalescent COVID-19. Nucleic acid was either cDNA or gDNA, and it came from T cells, B-cell-depleted T cells, or PBMCs.

The CDR3 is made up of 14 amino acids. Germline-derived CDR1 and CDR2 are MNHEY and SMNVEV (reference sequence). The ends lost 6 bases at V and 6 bases at J; junction bases unmatched: 3. In the source study's methods: Amplification of reference gene primers was used by the study to estimate nucleated cell counts. Assay: immunoSEQ multiplex PCR; the TCRdb copy retains only in-frame clones and omits some. D and trimming were read from the DNA, whereas the V and J calls and clone size are those reported in that table. The sample lists around 60,000 clones; roughly 90% were seen once. The chain uses TRBV27 and TRBJ1-6, with 9 bases fitting TRBD1. The receptor's source is a man between 65 and 80 years old with acute or convalescent COVID-19. Sequenced sample: peripheral blood. Here the CDR3 reads CASRGTGTNSPLHF. Written as DNA, the CDR3 is TGTGCCAGCAGAGGGACAGGGACTAATTCACCCCTCCACTTT.